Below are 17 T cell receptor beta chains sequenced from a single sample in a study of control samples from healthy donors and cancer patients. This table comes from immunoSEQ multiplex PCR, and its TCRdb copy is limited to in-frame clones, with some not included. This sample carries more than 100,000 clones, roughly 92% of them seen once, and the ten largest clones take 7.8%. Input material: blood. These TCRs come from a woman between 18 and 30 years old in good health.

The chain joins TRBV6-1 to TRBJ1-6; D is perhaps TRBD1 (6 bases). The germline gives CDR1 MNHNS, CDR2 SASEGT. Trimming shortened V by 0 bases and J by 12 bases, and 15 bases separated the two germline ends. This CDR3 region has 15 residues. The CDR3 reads CASSEALLEDRPLHF. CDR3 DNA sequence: TGTGCCAGCAGTGAAGCGCTTCTCGAGGACAGACCCCTCCACTTT.

The CDR3 DNA reads TGTGCCAGCAGTACACAGGGCACCGGGGAGCTGTTTTTT. This encodes CASSTQGTGELFF. This sequence joins TRBV28 and TRBJ2-2, with a possible D match to TRBD1 (6 bases). The CDR3 is made up of 13 amino acids. Trimming stripped 5 bases from V and 4 bases from J, with 8 bases between. Germline CDR1 and CDR2: MDHEN and SYDVKM. The variable domain in full, completed from reference TRBV28 and TRBJ2-2, reads DVKVTQSSRYLVKRTGEKVFLECVQDMDHENMFWYRQDPGLGLRLIYFSYDVKMKEKGDIPEGYSVSREKKERFSLILESASTNQTSMYLCASSTQGTGELFFGEGSRLTVL.

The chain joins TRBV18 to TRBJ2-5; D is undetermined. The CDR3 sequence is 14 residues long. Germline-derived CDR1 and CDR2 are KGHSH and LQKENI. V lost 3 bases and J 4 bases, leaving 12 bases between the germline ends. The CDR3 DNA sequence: TGTGCCAGCTCACCCATAGAGGTTGGAGAGACCCAGTACTTC. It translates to CASSPIEVGETQYF. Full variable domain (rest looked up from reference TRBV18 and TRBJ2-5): NAGVMQNPRHLVRRRGQEARLRCSPMKGHSHVYWYRQLPEEGLKFMVYLQKENIIDESGMPKERFSAEFPKEGPSILRIQQVVRGDSAAYFCASSPIEVGETQYFGPGTRLLVL.

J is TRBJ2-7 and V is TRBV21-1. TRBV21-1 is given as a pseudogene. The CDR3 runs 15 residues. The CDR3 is CASKTYLDGPYEQYF. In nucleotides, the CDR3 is TGTGCCAGCAAGACCTACTTGGACGGACCCTACGAGCAGTACTTC.

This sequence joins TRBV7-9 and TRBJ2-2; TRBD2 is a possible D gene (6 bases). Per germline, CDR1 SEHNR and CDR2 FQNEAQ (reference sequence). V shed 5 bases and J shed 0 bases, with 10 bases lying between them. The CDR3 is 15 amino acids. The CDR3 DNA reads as TGTGCCAGCAGCCGCCTAGCGTCGAACACCGGGGAGCTGTTTTTT. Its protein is CASSRLASNTGELFF.

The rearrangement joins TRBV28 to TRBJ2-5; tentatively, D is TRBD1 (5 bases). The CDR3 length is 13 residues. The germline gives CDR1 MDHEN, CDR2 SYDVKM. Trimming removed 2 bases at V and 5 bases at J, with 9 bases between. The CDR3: CASSLQGRETQYF. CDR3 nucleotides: TGTGCCAGCAGTTTACAGGGTAGGGAGACCCAGTACTTC.

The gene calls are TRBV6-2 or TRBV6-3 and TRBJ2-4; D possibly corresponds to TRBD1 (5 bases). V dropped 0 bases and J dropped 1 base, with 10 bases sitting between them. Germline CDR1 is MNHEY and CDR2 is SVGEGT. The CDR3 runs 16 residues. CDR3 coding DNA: TGTGCCAGCAGTTACTCGGGGCGTCCGGCCAAAAACATTCAGTACTTC. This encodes CASSYSGRPAKNIQYF.

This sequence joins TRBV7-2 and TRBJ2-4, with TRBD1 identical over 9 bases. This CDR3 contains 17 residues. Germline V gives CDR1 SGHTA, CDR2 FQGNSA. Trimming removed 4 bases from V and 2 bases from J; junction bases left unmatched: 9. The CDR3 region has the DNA TGTGCCAGCAGCTCACGGGCACAGGGGGCGACCAAAAACATTCAGTACTTC. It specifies CASSSRAQGATKNIQYF.

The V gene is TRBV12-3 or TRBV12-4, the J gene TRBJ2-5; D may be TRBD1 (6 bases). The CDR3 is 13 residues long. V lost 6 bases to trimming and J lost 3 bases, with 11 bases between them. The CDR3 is CASSLRGKETQYF. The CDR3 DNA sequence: TGTGCCAGCAGCCTGAGGGGGAAAGAGACCCAGTACTTC.

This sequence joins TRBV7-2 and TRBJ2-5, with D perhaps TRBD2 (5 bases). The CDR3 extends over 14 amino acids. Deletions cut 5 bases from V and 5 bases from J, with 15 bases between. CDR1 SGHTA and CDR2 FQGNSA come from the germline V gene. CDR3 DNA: TGTGCCAGCAGCGGAGCGGTGGGCTGGGAGACCCAGTACTTC. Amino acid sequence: CASSGAVGWETQYF.

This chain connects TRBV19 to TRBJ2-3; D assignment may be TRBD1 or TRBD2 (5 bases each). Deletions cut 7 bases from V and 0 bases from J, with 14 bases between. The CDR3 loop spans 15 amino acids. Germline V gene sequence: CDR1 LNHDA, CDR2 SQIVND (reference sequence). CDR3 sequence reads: CASITGRSSTDTQYF. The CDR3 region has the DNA TGTGCCAGTATTACGGGGCGGTCTAGCACAGATACGCAGTATTTT.

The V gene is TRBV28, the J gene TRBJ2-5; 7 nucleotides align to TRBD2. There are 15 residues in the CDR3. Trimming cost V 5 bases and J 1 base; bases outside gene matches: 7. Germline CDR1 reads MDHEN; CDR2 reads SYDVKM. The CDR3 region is CASSGGESGQETQYF. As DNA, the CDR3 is TGTGCCAGCAGTGGGGGGGAGTCGGGCCAAGAGACCCAGTACTTC.

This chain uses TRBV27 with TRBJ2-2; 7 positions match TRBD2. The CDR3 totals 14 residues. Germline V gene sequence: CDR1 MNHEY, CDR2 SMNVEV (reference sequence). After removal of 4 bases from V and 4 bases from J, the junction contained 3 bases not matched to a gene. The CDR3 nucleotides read TGTGCCAGCAGTTCTGGGGAGGGCACCGGGGAGCTGTTTTTT. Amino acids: CASSSGEGTGELFF.

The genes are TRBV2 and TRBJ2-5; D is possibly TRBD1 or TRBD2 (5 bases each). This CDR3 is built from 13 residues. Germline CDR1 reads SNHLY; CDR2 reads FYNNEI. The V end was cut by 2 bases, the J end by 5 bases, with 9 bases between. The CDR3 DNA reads TGTGCCAGCAGTGAATTTTGGGGGGAGACCCAGTACTTC. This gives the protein CASSEFWGETQYF.

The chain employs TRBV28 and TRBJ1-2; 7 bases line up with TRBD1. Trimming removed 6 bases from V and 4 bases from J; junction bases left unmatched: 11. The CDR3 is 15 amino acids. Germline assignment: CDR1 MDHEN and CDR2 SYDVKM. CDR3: CASSLPRGTVYGYTF. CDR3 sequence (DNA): TGTGCCAGCAGCCTGCCCCGGGGGACAGTCTATGGCTACACCTTC.

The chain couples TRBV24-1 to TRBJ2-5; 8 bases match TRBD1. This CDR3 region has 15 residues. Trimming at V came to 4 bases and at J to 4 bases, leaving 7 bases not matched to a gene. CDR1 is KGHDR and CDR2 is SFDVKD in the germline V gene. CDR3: CATSELDRVGETQYF. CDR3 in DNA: TGTGCCACCAGTGAACTGGACAGGGTTGGAGAGACCCAGTACTTC.

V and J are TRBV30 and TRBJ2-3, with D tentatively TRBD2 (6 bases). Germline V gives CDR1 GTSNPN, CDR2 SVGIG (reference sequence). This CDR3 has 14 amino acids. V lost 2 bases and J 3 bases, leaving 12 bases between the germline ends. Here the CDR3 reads CAWSPGRGTDTQYF. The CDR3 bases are TGTGCCTGGAGTCCTGGTCGGGGGACAGATACGCAGTATTTT.